This entry lists 29 T cell receptor beta chains sequenced from one sample in a study of post-analysis software for immune sequencing data. These receptors have no known antigen. The authors incorporated unique molecular identifiers into the TCR beta cDNA libraries. MiXCR, run by TCRdb on the PCR reads, gives a single entry per CDR3 protein. The sample carries 600,000 to 700,000 distinct CDR3 sequences, approximately 59% recorded once. Study-wide results and caveats: In patients, about five TRBV segments were more frequent than in controls, with TRBV5-6, TRBV5-1 and TRBV20-1 among them.

The sample was blood. Receptor source: a girl aged 2-10 years with multiple sclerosis.

The chain uses TRBV20-1 and TRBJ2-7; 12 nucleotides align to TRBD2. The CDR3 is made up of 18 amino acids. From germline, CDR1 is DFQATT and CDR2 SNEGSKA (reference sequence). J gave up 1 base and V 0 bases, and 10 bases lay outside the gene matches. CDR3 sequence (DNA): TGCAGTGCTAGAGATCTCAAGGGGACTAGCGGGCTTTCCTACGAGCAGTACTTC. It yields the protein CSARDLKGTSGLSYEQYF.

This clonotype occurred a few times. The gene calls are TRBV20-1 and TRBJ2-5; D is unresolved. Germline V gene data show CDR1 as DFQATT and CDR2 as SNEGSKA (reference sequence). The CDR3 contains 12 residues. The germline V and J ends were trimmed by 1 base and 2 bases, with 5 bases remaining between them. This CDR3 is CSARGAQETQYF. In nucleotides, the CDR3 is TGCAGTGCTAGAGGTGCACAAGAGACCCAGTACTTC.

This chain uses TRBV5-5 with TRBJ2-4; 7 nucleotides match TRBD2. V lost 7 bases, J lost 0 bases, and 13 bases stayed unmatched. The CDR3 has 17 residues. In germline, CDR1 is SGHKS, CDR2 YYEKEE (reference sequence). CDR3 nucleotide sequence: TGTGCCAGCGACGGAGGGCCAAGCGGGGTAGCCAAAAACATTCAGTACTTC. It encodes CASDGGPSGVAKNIQYF.

This clonotype was observed a few times. The chain combines TRBV20-1 with TRBJ2-3; D may match TRBD1 or TRBD2 (5 bases each). V was cut by 3 bases and J by 3 bases, with 10 bases left in between. The CDR3 runs to 13 residues. The V gene's germline CDR1 is DFQATT and CDR2 SNEGSKA (reference sequence). The CDR3 DNA reads as TGCAGTGCTAGGGGGGAGTTAACAGATACGCAGTATTTT. Amino acid sequence: CSARGELTDTQYF.

The V and J genes are TRBV5-5 and TRBJ2-3; D may match TRBD1 or TRBD2 (5 bases each). This CDR3 has 14 amino acids. CDR1 is SGHKS, CDR2 YYEKEE, per germline (reference sequence). Trimming took off 7 bases at V and 2 bases at J, with 14 bases between the two ends. The CDR3 DNA sequence: TGTGCCAGCGGGGACGTCGGAGCCACAGATACGCAGTATTTT. This gives the protein CASGDVGATDTQYF.

This clonotype was observed a handful of times. The chain recombines TRBV29-1 with TRBJ1-2, with 11 bases lining up with TRBD1. This CDR3 spans 14 amino acids. V lost 7 bases, J lost 4 bases, and 8 bases stayed unmatched. CDR1 SQVTM and CDR2 ANQGSEA come from the germline V gene. The CDR3 spells CSDGRTGGSYGYTF. The CDR3 DNA reads as TGCAGCGACGGACGGACAGGGGGCAGCTATGGCTACACCTTC.

The chain combines TRBV20-1 with TRBJ2-5, with TRBD2 matching over 8 bases. The junction had 4 bases not matched to a gene; V was cut back by 3 bases and J by 4 bases. Germline CDR1 reads DFQATT; CDR2 reads SNEGSKA (reference sequence). The CDR3 is 13 amino acids. The CDR3 bases are TGCAGTGCTAGCGGGGGGGCACCAGAGACCCAGTACTTC. Protein product: CSASGGAPETQYF.

For this clonotype: Sequence at one end of the junction differs from germline and may be a read error. V and J are TRBV20-1 and TRBJ2-1; D tentatively fits TRBD1 or TRBD2 (5 bases each). The CDR3 sequence is 13 residues long. The germline gives CDR1 DFQATT, CDR2 SNEGSKA (reference sequence). The CDR3 reads CSVRRLGANEQFF. CDR3 nucleotide sequence: TGCAGTGTTAGAAGGCTCGGGGCCAATGAGCAGTTCTTC.

This rearrangement joins TRBV29-1 to TRBJ1-1; D is unresolved. CDR1 and CDR2 (germline): SQVTM, ANQGSEA. CDR3 size: 11 residues. V was cut by 7 bases and J by 4 bases, with 10 bases left in between. The CDR3 DNA follows: TGCAGCGGGAAAACCGGCACTGAAGCTTTCTTT. Translated: CSGKTGTEAFF.

The chain recombines TRBV6-5 with TRBJ2-4, with 7 bases matching TRBD2. The J call may be wrong; the DNA end is better matched by TRBJ2-7. The CDR3 totals 15 residues. Germline CDR1 is MNHEY and CDR2 is SVGAGI. This CDR3 is CASSYAGRVPYEQYF. CDR3 coding DNA: TGTGCCAGCAGTTACGCAGGGAGGGTTCCCTACGAGCAGTACTTC.

In the case of this clonotype: Mismatch with germline at one junction end may stem from a read error. The J gene is TRBJ2-5, the V gene TRBV14; D remains ambiguous. CDR1 and CDR2 from the germline V gene are SGHDN and FVKESK. The CDR3 has 14 amino acids. CDR3 residues: CASSQELHQETQYF. The CDR3 DNA sequence: TGTGCCAGCAGCCAAGAACTCCACCAGGAGACCCAGTACTTC.

V is TRBV27 and J is TRBJ1-1; D not resolved. The CDR3 spans 15 residues. The germline CDR1 and CDR2 sequences are MNHEY and SMNVEV (reference sequence). The V and J ends lost 2 bases and 4 bases respectively, with 14 bases between them. CDR3 sequence reads: CASSLIGESSTEAFF. As DNA, the CDR3 is TGTGCCAGCAGTTTAATTGGGGAATCGAGCACTGAAGCTTTCTTT.

The chain links TRBV2 to TRBJ1-5; tentative D call: TRBD1 (5 bases). Per the germline V gene, CDR1 is SNHLY and CDR2 is FYNNEI. The CDR3 sequence is 14 residues long. The ends were cut back, 6 bases at V and 10 bases at J, with 19 bases in the middle. CDR3 nucleotide sequence: TGTGCCAGCAGCGACGGGACTGTTGGTCATCCCCAGCATTTT. Protein: CASSDGTVGHPQHF.

The V and J genes are TRBV20-1 and TRBJ2-4, with TRBD1 as a possible D gene (6 bases). The tail of the sequence fits TRBJ2-7 better, so the J call may be wrong. The CDR3 loop spans 16 amino acids. Germline assignment: CDR1 DFQATT and CDR2 SNEGSKA (reference sequence). The CDR3 spells CSARGEMRGTPYEQYF. The CDR3 region has the DNA TGCAGTGCTAGGGGTGAGATGAGGGGGACACCCTACGAGCAGTACTTC.

V and J are TRBV4-3 and TRBJ1-2, with unresolved D. The CDR3 is 17 residues long. Trimming removed 0 bases at V and 2 bases at J, with 16 bases between. Looked up from germline, CDR1 is LGHNA and CDR2 is YSLEER. CDR3: CASSQDRPGVLNYGYTF. CDR3 coding DNA: TGCGCCAGCAGCCAAGACCGGCCAGGAGTACTGAACTATGGCTACACCTTC.

The rearrangement uses TRBV7-2 and TRBJ2-2; 7 bases are a match to TRBD2. CDR3 length: 14 amino acids. Per germline, CDR1 SGHTA and CDR2 FQGNSA. Trimming took 1 base from V and 7 from J; bases not matched to a gene: 3. CDR3 in DNA: TGTGCCAGCAGCTTAGAGGCTAGCGGCGGGGAGCTGTTTTTT. Amino acids: CASSLEASGGELFF. Based on the CDR3 plus reference TRBV7-2 and TRBJ2-2, the full variable domain is GAGVSQSPSNKVTEKGKDVELRCDPISGHTALYWYRQSLGQGLEFLIYFQGNSAPDKSGLPSDRFSAERTGGSVSTLTIQRTQQEDSAVYLCASSLEASGGELFFGEGSRLTVL.

Comment on this clonotype: The junction and the germline gene differ at one end; a read error may be behind it. The rearrangement joins TRBV5-1 to TRBJ2-1; D is ambiguous. CDR3 size: 14 residues. In germline, CDR1 is SGHRS, CDR2 YFSETQ. Written as DNA, the CDR3 is TGCGCCAGCAGCTTGGGCGGTGGTGCCAATGGGCAGTTCTTC. Its protein product is CASSLGGGANGQFF.

In this sample, this clonotype turned up a few times. The rearrangement links TRBV5-1 to TRBJ2-7; 8 positions agree with TRBD1. The CDR3 extends over 14 amino acids. With V trimmed by 4 bases and J by 3 bases, 6 bases remained unmatched. CDR1 and CDR2 (germline): SGHRS, YFSETQ. CDR3: CASSARQGFYEQYF. Written as DNA, the CDR3 is TGCGCCAGCAGCGCCCGACAGGGGTTCTACGAGCAGTACTTC.

The chain uses TRBV5-5 and TRBJ2-1; D is possibly TRBD1 (7 bases). Deletions cut 4 bases from V and 3 bases from J, with 17 bases between. In germline, CDR1 is SGHKS, CDR2 YYEKEE (reference sequence). The CDR3 spans 16 residues. CDR3 sequence (DNA): TGTGCCAGCAGCACCATCAGGGGGGCGGGCTACAATGAGCAGTTCTTC. This sequence encodes CASSTIRGAGYNEQFF.

The V gene is TRBV5-1, the J gene TRBJ2-1; 9 bases fit TRBD2. From germline, CDR1 is SGHRS and CDR2 YFSETQ. The V segment lost 0 bases and the J segment 5 bases; nucleotides outside the gene matches: 9. CDR3 length equals 17 residues. CDR3 bases: TGCGCCAGCAGCTTGGGGCTTGGCGGGAGGGCCAACAATGAGCAGTTCTTC. Residues: CASSLGLGGRANNEQFF.

The J gene is TRBJ1-4, the V gene TRBV4-1; D is undetermined. Germline V gene data show CDR1 as MGHRA and CDR2 as YSYEKL. The CDR3 runs 13 residues. Trimming took off 1 base at V and 7 bases at J, with 7 bases between the two ends. CDR3 bases: TGCGCCAGCAGCCAAGTTTTATTTGAAAAACTGTTTTTT. Protein: CASSQVLFEKLFF.

The rearrangement uses TRBV12-5 and TRBJ2-1, with 9 bases that match TRBD1. After removal of 11 bases from V and 0 bases from J, the junction contained 14 bases not matched to a gene. The germline V gene has CDR1 LGHNT and CDR2 FRNRAP. This CDR3 spans 17 amino acids. The CDR3 DNA reads TGTGCTCGAACGCGGGACAGGGATTACAGCTCCTACAATGAGCAGTTCTTC. Translated, it gives CARTRDRDYSSYNEQFF.

This clonotype was detected only a few times. The chain joins TRBV5-5 to TRBJ2-1, with no clear D. Germline V gene lookup returns CDR1 SGHKS and CDR2 YYEKEE (reference sequence). V gave up 4 bases and J gave up 7 bases, with 21 bases separating them. CDR3 length: 16 residues. The CDR3 region has the DNA TGTGCCAGCAGCGCGATGCTGCGGAGCTTGGAGAATGAGCAGTTCTTC. It is translated as CASSAMLRSLENEQFF.

J is TRBJ1-1 and V is TRBV7-2, with D possibly TRBD1 on 6 matching bases. Germline CDR1 is SGHTA and CDR2 is FQGNSA. The CDR3 contains 14 residues. The germline V and J ends were trimmed by 1 base and 6 bases, with 12 bases remaining between them. The CDR3 region has the DNA TGTGCCAGCAGCTTAGTCGTCCAGGGGTCTGAAGCTTTCTTT. This gives the protein CASSLVVQGSEAFF.

The count of this clonotype is one. The J gene is TRBJ2-7, the V gene TRBV29-1; 7 bases agree with TRBD2. J lost 3 bases, V lost 0 bases, and 5 bases had no gene match. The CDR3 extends over 14 amino acids. Germline lookup yields CDR1 SQVTM and CDR2 ANQGSEA. The CDR3 DNA follows: TGCAGCGTTGAAGATCGGGGGGTCAACTACGAGCAGTACTTC. It is translated as CSVEDRGVNYEQYF.

The chain links TRBV20-1 to TRBJ2-7; TRBD1 might be the D (5 bases). The V gene's germline CDR1 is DFQATT and CDR2 SNEGSKA (reference sequence). This CDR3 spans 11 amino acids. Trimming took off 6 bases at V and 6 bases at J, with 12 bases between the two ends. CDR3 coding DNA: TGCAGTGCGTCAACAGGTGGCGAGCAGTACTTC. The encoded protein is CSASTGGEQYF.

CDR3 DNA: TGTGCCAGCAGCAAAAGACAGGGAGGTGAGCAGTTCTTC. This codes for CASSKRQGGEQFF. V is TRBV13 and J is TRBJ2-1; perhaps TRBD1 as D (7 bases). The ends were cut back, 5 bases at V and 9 bases at J, with 14 bases in the middle. The CDR3 consists of 13 residues. Germline loops: CDR1 PRHDT, CDR2 FYEKMQ (reference sequence).

The rearrangement links TRBV5-1 to TRBJ2-1; D is uncertain. The length of the CDR3 is 19 residues. Germline CDR1 reads SGHRS; CDR2 reads YFSETQ. Deletions cut 0 bases from V and 0 bases from J, with 19 bases between. CDR3 region: CASSLAAHTKARSYNEQFF. CDR3 nucleotide sequence: TGCGCCAGCAGCTTGGCCGCCCATACCAAGGCCCGCTCCTACAATGAGCAGTTCTTC. Combining the CDR3 with reference TRBV5-1 and TRBJ2-1 gives the whole variable domain KAGVTQTPRYLIKTRGQQVTLSCSPISGHRSVSWYQQTPGQGLQFLFEYFSETQRNKGNFPGRFSGRQFSNSRSEMNVSTLELGDSALYLCASSLAAHTKARSYNEQFFGPGTRLTVL.

This chain connects TRBV7-6 to TRBJ1-1; D remains ambiguous. Trimming took 1 base from V and 1 from J, leaving 10 bases between them. This CDR3 spans 15 amino acids. Germline CDR1 is SGHVS and CDR2 is FNYEAQ. CDR3 protein: CASSLEWSGNTEAFF. The CDR3 coding sequence is TGTGCCAGCAGCTTAGAGTGGTCAGGGAACACTGAAGCTTTCTTT.